This TCR beta chain derives from a study of PD-1 blockade in classical Hodgkin lymphoma. TCRdb keeps only in-frame clones here, not all; method: immunoSEQ multiplex PCR. The table records roughly 16,000 clones, 92% of them present only once. The time point was: newly diagnosed, previously untreated cHL patient sample. With magnetic negative selection, CD4+ T cells were purified from PBMCs that had been thawed. Serving as comparison were PBMCs from newly diagnosed, untreated classical Hodgkin lymphoma, which were sequenced alongside the relapsed/refractory trial patients. The length of the CDR3 is 16 residues. CDR1 is SGHRS and CDR2 is YFSETQ in the germline V gene. V lost 5 bases, J lost 7 bases, and 11 bases stayed unmatched.

The rearrangement joins TRBV5-1 to TRBJ2-2; 10 bases agree with TRBD2. This receptor was obtained from a human donor with classical Hodgkin lymphoma. The sample comprised CD4+ T cells from blood. Here the CDR3 reads CASRLSGRALDGELFF. CDR3 coding DNA: TGCGCCAGCAGGCTCAGCGGGAGGGCCCTCGACGGGGAGCTGTTTTTT. The full variable domain, completed using reference TRBV5-1 and TRBJ2-2, is KAGVTQTPRYLIKTRGQQVTLSCSPISGHRSVSWYQQTPGQGLQFLFEYFSETQRNKGNFPGRFSGRQFSNSRSEMNVSTLELGDSALYLCASRLSGRALDGELFFGEGSRLTVL.